This paragraph covers one T cell receptor (beta chain) sequence. Antigen: not known. This sample stems from a study of cytotoxic CD8 clonotypes in ibrutinib-treated CLL. Study results and caveats: Patients had baseline clonality above age-matched healthy donors, and this clonality moved with circulating CD8+ T-cell counts.

The CDR3 is 15 residues long. Germline CDR1 reads LNHDA; CDR2 reads SQIVND (reference sequence). Trimming took 7 bases from V and 4 from J; bases not matched to a gene: 12. Deep sequencing aimed at 1 in 200,000 to 1 in 1 million T cells' resolution. TCRdb keeps only in-frame clones here, not all; method: immunoSEQ multiplex PCR. The sample includes 15,000 or so clones, 64% of them seen just once. The specimen was PBMCs, collected before ibrutinib treatment. The gene calls are TRBV19 and TRBJ2-5, with TRBD2 matching over 7 bases. The origin of this receptor is a human donor with chronic lymphocytic leukemia. The DNA for the CDR3 is TGTGCCAGTATCCAAAGGACCGGCGGGGGAGAGACCCAGTACTTC. It yields the protein CASIQRTGGGETQYF.